The next 19 T cell receptor beta chains were all read from a single sample in a study of spatial heterogeneity in lung cancer. Stated time point: sample taken at primary tumor resection. Using its own MiXCR run on the 5' RACE reads, TCRdb lists one record per CDR3 protein. The table has 6,000 to 8,500 distinct CDR3 sequences, around 13% seen once. The antigens for these receptors are not known. Study-wide results and limits: Expanded intratumoral alpha and beta TCR counts tracked tumor mutation counts.

The sequencing used lung tumor tissue, collected at surgery. These TCRs come from a male donor with early-stage non-small cell lung cancer.

By share, this clonotype counts as medium-sized (0.01 to 0.1%). Little can be read into the size of this beta chain, an off-target read in a library designed for alpha chains. The V and J genes are TRBV25-1 and TRBJ1-1; D remains unclear. CDR3 length: 11 amino acids. Germline loops: CDR1 MGHDK, CDR2 SYGVNS. V was shortened by 4 bases and J by 6 bases, with 6 bases between the two germline ends. The CDR3: CASSGTSEAFF. As DNA, the CDR3 is TGTGCCAGCAGTGGGACCTCTGAAGCTTTCTTT.

Comment on this clonotype: Within a library made for alpha chains, this beta chain is off target, and its count is uninformative. In DNA, the CDR3 is TGTGCCAGCAATAGGGACGCTGGGGACGAGCAGTACTTC. Amino acids: CASNRDAGDEQYF. V gene TRBV6-1 combines with J gene TRBJ2-7; D might be TRBD1 or TRBD2, each matching 5 bases. The germline gives CDR1 MNHNS, CDR2 SASEGT. V lost 7 bases, J lost 5 bases, and 15 bases lay in between. This CDR3 has 13 amino acids.

About this clonotype: Because the library targeted alpha chains, this beta chain is an off-target read whose size means little. The chain is built from TRBV5-4 and TRBJ2-3; TRBD2 matches 7 bases. Trimming cost V 3 bases and J 2 bases; bases outside gene matches: 6. There are 15 residues in the CDR3. The V gene's germline CDR1 is SGHNT and CDR2 YYREEE (reference sequence). The CDR3 DNA sequence: TGTGCCAGCAGCTCACCCGGGACTAACACAGATACGCAGTATTTT. It encodes CASSSPGTNTDTQYF.

There are many counts of this clonotype. This beta chain turned up in a library designed for alpha chains; as an off-target read, its abundance says little. The chain combines TRBV7-2 with TRBJ2-3, with TRBD2 identical over 10 bases. This CDR3 has 16 residues. The V gene end was trimmed by 5 bases and the J gene end by 2 bases; junction bases not matched to a gene: 7. Germline V lookup: CDR1 SGHTA, CDR2 FQGNSA. The CDR3 DNA reads TGTGCCAGCAGCCCACGGGGGACTAGCGACACAGATACGCAGTATTTT. Encoded protein: CASSPRGTSDTDTQYF.

This clonotype is labeled medium-sized. Because this beta chain is a stray read in a library intended to capture alpha chains, its abundance should not be given much weight. This chain joins TRBV20-1 and TRBJ2-1; D not certain. The ends were cut back, 0 bases at V and 2 bases at J, with 5 bases in the middle. CDR3 size: 13 residues. Looked up from germline, CDR1 is DFQATT and CDR2 is SNEGSKA (reference sequence). CDR3 residues: CSARDHPYNEQFF. The CDR3 nucleotides read TGCAGTGCTAGAGATCACCCCTACAATGAGCAGTTCTTC.

This clonotype occurred many times. The library was prepared for alpha chains; this beta chain is a stray read, so its frequency means little. J is TRBJ1-4 and V is TRBV28; D is ambiguous. This CDR3 is built from 13 residues. The ends were cut back, 2 bases at V and 6 bases at J, with 7 bases in the middle. Germline CDR1 is MDHEN and CDR2 is SYDVKM. The CDR3 DNA reads TGTGCCAGCAGTTTACATGGTGATGAAAAACTGTTTTTT. Protein: CASSLHGDEKLFF.

This clonotype was detected many times. This beta chain is a stray read from a library made for alpha chains; its abundance is not meaningful. CDR3 protein: CASSDQGAVGELFF. CDR3 DNA: TGTGCCAGCAGCGATCAGGGGGCAGTCGGGGAGCTGTTTTTT. The chain links TRBV7-6 to TRBJ2-2; 8 bases are a match to TRBD1. Trimming removed 5 bases from V and 7 bases from J; junction bases left unmatched: 6. The germline CDR1 and CDR2 sequences are SGHVS and FNYEAQ. CDR3 length: 14 amino acids.

This clonotype has a single count. The library was built for alpha chains, so this beta chain is an off-target read and its size means little. The chain joins TRBV29-1 to TRBJ2-5; possible D gene TRBD2, 6 bases. V was pared by 6 bases and J by 5 bases, with 16 bases between. CDR1 SQVTM and CDR2 ANQGSEA come from the germline V gene. The CDR3 totals 13 residues. The CDR3 spells CSVAGRLVETQYF. CDR3 nucleotide sequence: TGCAGCGTGGCGGGACGGCTAGTTGAGACCCAGTACTTC.

About this clonotype itself: With the library built for alpha chains, this beta chain is off target and its frequency is not meaningful. The chain has TRBV20-1 and TRBJ2-1, with a possible D match to TRBD1 (5 bases). In germline, CDR1 is DFQATT, CDR2 SNEGSKA (reference sequence). This CDR3 is 13 amino acids long. V was clipped by 6 bases and J by 12 bases, with 21 bases between them. This CDR3 is CSAGVGPTMLQFF. CDR3 DNA sequence: TGCAGTGCAGGGGTGGGGCCAACAATGTTGCAGTTCTTC.

As for this clonotype: This beta chain came through as a stray read in a library set up for alpha chains, and its size says little. This rearrangement joins TRBV7-3 to TRBJ2-3, with TRBD2 matching over 9 bases. The J segment lost 0 bases and the V segment lost 5 bases, leaving 6 bases of the junction unmatched. In germline, CDR1 is SGHTA, CDR2 FQGTGA. CDR3 size: 16 residues. CDR3 sequence (DNA): TGTGCCAGCAGCCGAGGACTAGCGACTAGCACAGATACGCAGTATTTT. Amino acids: CASSRGLATSTDTQYF.

Judged by abundance, this clonotype is medium-sized. This beta chain represents an off-target read in a library built for alpha chains; its size is of limited meaning. The CDR3 is CASSRASVISLSYNSPLHF. The DNA of the CDR3 is TGTGCCAGCAGTCGAGCCTCGGTTATAAGCCTCTCCTATAATTCACCCCTCCACTTT. The chain combines TRBV28 with TRBJ1-6, with D unclear. V was trimmed by 5 bases and J by 0 bases, leaving 20 bases between them. CDR1 MDHEN and CDR2 SYDVKM come from the germline V gene. CDR3 length: 19 amino acids.

Ten or more counts support this clonotype. Little can be read into the size of this beta chain, an off-target read in a library designed for alpha chains. V gene TRBV2 combines with J gene TRBJ2-5, with 7 bases that match TRBD2. Germline values: CDR1 SNHLY, CDR2 FYNNEI. CDR3 length equals 15 residues. After removal of 2 bases from V and 2 bases from J, the junction contained 5 bases not matched to a gene. Here the CDR3 reads CASSESPSGQETQYF. CDR3 nucleotides: TGTGCCAGCAGTGAATCACCTAGCGGACAAGAGACCCAGTACTTC.

This clonotype came up many times. The size of this beta chain means little, since it is a stray read in a library made for alpha chains. The V and J genes are TRBV11-3 and TRBJ2-1; D remains unclear. The V gene lost 2 bases and the J gene lost 15 bases, with 8 bases spanning the gap. This CDR3 spans 10 amino acids. Germline V gene data show CDR1 as SGHNT and CDR2 as YENEEA. The CDR3 DNA reads TGTGCCAGCAGCTTAATTGCCCCGTTCTTC. It encodes CASSLIAPFF.

A few counts support this clonotype. This beta chain is an off-target read within a library intended for alpha chains, so its frequency means little. The V gene is TRBV12-3 or TRBV12-4, the J gene TRBJ2-1; 7 bases map to TRBD1. The length of the CDR3 is 14 residues. With 5 bases clipped from V and 9 bases from J, the junction kept 10 bases outside the gene matches. In nucleotides, the CDR3 is TGTGCCAGCAGTGCGCCAACAGGGGTAGGTGAGCAGTTCTTC. It encodes CASSAPTGVGEQFF.

Ten or more counts support this clonotype. This beta chain is a stray read from a library made for alpha chains; its abundance is not meaningful. This rearrangement joins TRBV4-2 to TRBJ2-7, with 7 bases fitting TRBD2. Losses at the gene ends were 1 base for V and 0 bases for J; bases not matched to a gene: 6. The CDR3 loop spans 16 amino acids. Germline V gives CDR1 LGHNA, CDR2 YNFKEQ. DNA of the CDR3: TGTGCCAGCAGCCAAGTCAGAAGCGGGGCCTCCTACGAGCAGTACTTC. Amino acid sequence: CASSQVRSGASYEQYF.

Ten or more counts support this clonotype. This beta chain turned up in a library designed for alpha chains; as an off-target read, its abundance says little. V gene TRBV27 combines with J gene TRBJ1-1; D gene uncertain. Germline loops: CDR1 MNHEY, CDR2 SMNVEV (reference sequence). The CDR3 covers 13 residues. V lost 5 bases, J lost 6 bases, and 13 bases lay in between. DNA for the CDR3: TGTGCCAGCAGTCTTCTCCAAAAAGCTGAAGCTTTCTTT. Its translation is CASSLLQKAEAFF.

This clonotype was picked up many times. This beta chain is off target for a library built for alpha chains, so its abundance means little. The V call is TRBV7-3, the J call TRBJ2-1; 9 nucleotides agree with TRBD1. Germline V CDR1 and CDR2: SGHTA, FQGTGA. The CDR3 consists of 14 residues. After removal of 4 bases from V and 4 bases from J, the junction contained 2 bases not matched to a gene. The CDR3 protein is CASSSGTGYNEQFF. The CDR3 nucleotides are TGTGCCAGCAGCTCCGGGACAGGGTACAATGAGCAGTTCTTC.

This clonotype has at least ten counts. This beta chain is a stray read from a library made for alpha chains; its abundance is not meaningful. The V and J genes are TRBV6-1 and TRBJ1-3, with D hard to call. With 1 base removed from V and 4 bases from J, the gap between germline ends came to 5 bases. Germline-derived CDR1 and CDR2 are MNHNS and SASEGT. The CDR3 consists of 13 residues. CDR3 nucleotides: TGTGCCAGCAGTGAAGGGGCGGGAAACACCATATATTTT. This encodes CASSEGAGNTIYF.

This clonotype was counted ten times or more. Because this beta chain is a stray read in a library intended to capture alpha chains, its abundance should not be given much weight. This chain joins TRBV28 and TRBJ2-1; 7 nucleotides match TRBD2. The germline V gene encodes CDR1 MDHEN and CDR2 SYDVKM. With V trimmed by 5 bases and J by 4 bases, 20 bases remained unmatched. The CDR3 runs to 19 residues. CDR3 residues: CASSLDRLATRAGYNEQFF. CDR3 DNA sequence: TGTGCCAGCAGTCTAGACAGACTAGCCACTCGGGCGGGGTACAATGAGCAGTTCTTC.